This is a list of T cell receptor beta chains from one sample in a study of cytomegalovirus exposure and HLA in healthy donors. This table comes from immunoSEQ multiplex PCR, and its TCRdb copy is limited to in-frame clones, with some not included. The table includes some 200,000 clones, around 77% detected once. Sequencing used PBMCs. The receptors derive from a woman in her twenties or thirties in good health and CMV-seronegative. The CDR3 runs from the conserved cysteine through the conserved F or W. D genes are given only for firm matches. Size values are once, few and many counts, or a class for expanded clones, and some rows have none.

V gene: TRBV7-3
D gene: TRBD1
clone size: few
J gene: TRBJ1-1
CDR3 length: 15
CDR3 protein: CASSLKGQGATEAFF
CDR3 DNA: TGTGCCAGCAGCCTCAAGGGACAGGGGGCGACTGAAGCTTTCTTT

V gene: TRBV21-1
D gene: -
clone size: few
J gene: TRBJ1-1
CDR3 length: 13
CDR3 protein: CASHTGGRTEAFF
CDR3 DNA: TGTGCCAGCCATACAGGGGGTAGGACTGAAGCTTTCTTT

V gene: TRBV5-4
D gene: TRBD2
clone size: -
J gene: TRBJ2-5
CDR3 length: 15
CDR3 protein: CASSLASGERETQYF
CDR3 DNA: TGTGCCAGCAGCTTGGCTAGCGGGGAGAGGGAGACCCAGTACTTC

V gene: TRBV5-1
D gene: TRBD1
clone size: once
J gene: TRBJ1-2
CDR3 length: 14
CDR3 protein: CASSSDRGPSGYTF
CDR3 DNA: TGCGCCAGCAGCTCAGACAGGGGGCCTAGTGGCTACACCTTC

V gene: TRBV5-1
D gene: -
clone size: -
J gene: TRBJ2-7
CDR3 length: 14
CDR3 protein: CASSFVGHLYEQYF
CDR3 DNA: TGCGCCAGCAGCTTTGTAGGACATCTCTACGAGCAGTACTTC

V gene: TRBV19
D gene: -
clone size: few
J gene: TRBJ2-2
CDR3 length: 14
CDR3 protein: CASSIPGYTGELFF
CDR3 DNA: TGTGCCAGTAGTATACCAGGATACACCGGGGAGCTGTTTTTT

V gene: TRBV29-1
D gene: -
clone size: -
J gene: TRBJ2-6
CDR3 length: 16
CDR3 protein: CSVNFRATSGANVLTF
CDR3 DNA: TGCAGCGTTAATTTCAGGGCCACCTCTGGGGCCAACGTCCTGACTTTC

V gene: TRBV6-5
D gene: TRBD2
clone size: -
J gene: TRBJ2-1
CDR3 length: 16
CDR3 protein: CASSSGLAGSYNEQFF
CDR3 DNA: TGTGCCAGCAGTTCCGGACTAGCGGGGTCCTACAATGAGCAGTTCTTC

V gene: TRBV30
D gene: TRBD2
clone size: -
J gene: TRBJ2-3
CDR3 length: 13
CDR3 protein: CAWSLGLDGTQYF
CDR3 DNA: TGTGCCTGGAGTCTAGGACTAGACGGTACGCAGTATTTT

V gene: TRBV25-1
D gene: TRBD2
clone size: -
J gene: TRBJ2-5
CDR3 length: 15
CDR3 protein: CASSGTSGEQETQYF
CDR3 DNA: TGTGCCAGCAGCGGGACTAGCGGGGAACAAGAGACCCAGTACTTC

V gene: TRBV28
D gene: -
clone size: -
J gene: TRBJ2-7
CDR3 length: 14
CDR3 protein: CASSIQGSSYEQYF
CDR3 DNA: TGTGCCAGCAGTATTCAGGGAAGCTCCTACGAGCAGTACTTC

V gene: TRBV7-6
D gene: TRBD1
clone size: few
J gene: TRBJ2-5
CDR3 length: 15
CDR3 protein: CASSLVTDRVETQYF
CDR3 DNA: TGTGCCAGCAGCTTAGTGACCGACAGGGTAGAGACCCAGTACTTC

V gene: TRBV5-1
D gene: TRBD2
clone size: -
J gene: TRBJ2-7
CDR3 length: 15
CDR3 protein: CASSHPRDYHYEQYF
CDR3 DNA: TGCGCCAGCAGCCATCCCCGGGACTACCACTACGAGCAGTACTTC

V gene: TRBV7-9
D gene: -
clone size: -
J gene: TRBJ1-1
CDR3 length: 15
CDR3 protein: CASSAGAGTGREAFF
CDR3 DNA: TGTGCCAGCAGCGCCGGCGCCGGGACTGGAAGGGAAGCTTTCTTT

V gene: TRBV27
D gene: TRBD1
clone size: -
J gene: TRBJ1-5
CDR3 length: 19
CDR3 protein: CASSPTGWSSGNSNQPQHF
CDR3 DNA: TGTGCCAGCAGTCCGACAGGGTGGTCGTCCGGAAATAGCAATCAGCCCCAGCATTTT

V gene: TRBV5-8
D gene: TRBD1
clone size: -
J gene: TRBJ2-2
CDR3 length: 15
CDR3 protein: CASSFGTGGGGELFF
CDR3 DNA: TGTGCCAGCAGCTTTGGGACAGGGGGCGGCGGGGAGCTGTTTTTT